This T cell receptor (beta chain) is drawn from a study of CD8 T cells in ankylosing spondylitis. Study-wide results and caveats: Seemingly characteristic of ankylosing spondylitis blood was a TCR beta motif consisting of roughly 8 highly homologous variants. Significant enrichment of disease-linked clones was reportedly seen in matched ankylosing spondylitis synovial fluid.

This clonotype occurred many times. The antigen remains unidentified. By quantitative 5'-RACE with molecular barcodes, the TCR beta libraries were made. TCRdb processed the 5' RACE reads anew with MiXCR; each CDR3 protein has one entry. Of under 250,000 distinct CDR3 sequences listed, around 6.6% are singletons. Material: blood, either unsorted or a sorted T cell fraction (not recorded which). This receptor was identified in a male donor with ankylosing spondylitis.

The CDR3 DNA reads TGCAGTGCGAGGGGGACTAGCGGAGCTAGGTCCTACGAGCAGTACTTC. This sequence encodes CSARGTSGARSYEQYF. The J gene is TRBJ2-7, the V gene TRBV20-1, with 11 bases lining up with TRBD2. Germline V lookup: CDR1 DFQATT, CDR2 SNEGSKA (reference sequence). The CDR3 runs 16 residues. Trimming removed 6 bases from V and 1 base from J; junction bases left unmatched: 11.